The clone carrying this T cell receptor beta chain appeared once. Antigen unknown. This record belongs to a study of beta chain features in type 1 diabetes. Study conclusions and caveats: There was a moderate but significant shortening of TCRB CDR3s in all four CD4+ subsets of Type 1 diabetes patients.

What was sequenced were expressed TCRB transcripts, since all of the isolated RNA had been reverse transcribed. Repertoires were generated with immunoSEQ multiplex PCR, while TCRdb's copy carries only in-frame clones and drops some. The sample consists of roughly 300,000 clones, around 9.7% of them appearing once. The V end lost 4 bases, the J end lost 6 bases, and 4 bases lay between the germline ends. The germline V gene encodes CDR1 MGHRA and CDR2 YSYEKL. CDR3 length: 11 residues. The J gene is TRBJ2-4, the V gene TRBV4-1, with D unresolved. The origin of this receptor is a man aged 25 to 45 with type 1 diabetes. Specimen: central memory CD4+ T cells from blood. The CDR3 is CASSRGNIQYF. CDR3 DNA sequence: TGCGCCAGCAGCCGAGGAAACATTCAGTACTTC.